This T cell receptor beta chain originates from a study of blood T cell repertoires in COVID-19. Study at large: There were acute and convalescent COVID-19 samples, and they came from the United States, Italy and Spain. The analysed material was cDNA or gDNA that came from T cells, B-cell-depleted T cells, or PBMCs.

This CDR3 is 17 amino acids long. Germline trimming cut 6 bases from V and 1 base from J; bases unmatched to any gene: 8. Germline V lookup: CDR1 MGHDK, CDR2 SYGVNS. The authors' processing: Amplification with reference gene primers provided the estimates of nucleated cell counts. Clones were read by immunoSEQ multiplex PCR, and TCRdb kept only the in-frame ones, dropping some. Clonal size and the V and J genes are those of that table, whereas D and trimming came from the DNA. This sample has about 100,000 clones, with roughly four fifths found just once. The J gene is TRBJ1-3, the V gene TRBV25-1; the match to TRBD1 covers 11 bases. The source material was peripheral blood. The sequence was collected from a woman between 65 and 79 years old with acute or convalescent COVID-19. The CDR3 sequence is CASRGTGGLGSGNTIYF. The CDR3 DNA follows: TGTGCCAGCAGAGGGACAGGGGGACTCGGGTCTGGAAACACCATATATTTT.